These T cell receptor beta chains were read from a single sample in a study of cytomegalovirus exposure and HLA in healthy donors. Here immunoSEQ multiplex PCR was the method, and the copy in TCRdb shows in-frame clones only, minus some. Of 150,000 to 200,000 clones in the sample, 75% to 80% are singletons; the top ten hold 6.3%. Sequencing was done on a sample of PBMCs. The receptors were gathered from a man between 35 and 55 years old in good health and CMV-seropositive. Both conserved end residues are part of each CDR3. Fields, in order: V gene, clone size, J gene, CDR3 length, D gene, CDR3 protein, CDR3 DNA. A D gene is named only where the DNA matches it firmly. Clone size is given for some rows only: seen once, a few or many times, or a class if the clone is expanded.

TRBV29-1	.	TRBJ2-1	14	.	CSVGGLSSYNEQFF	TGCAGCGTTGGGGGGCTGAGCTCCTACAATGAGCAGTTCTTC
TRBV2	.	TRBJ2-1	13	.	CASMGTVAHEQFF	TGTGCCAGCATGGGGACTGTAGCACATGAGCAGTTCTTC
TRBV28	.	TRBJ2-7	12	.	CASSLPGYEQYF	TGTGCCAGCAGTTTGCCGGGGTACGAGCAGTACTTC
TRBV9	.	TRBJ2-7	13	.	CASSSRHDYEQYF	TGTGCCAGCAGCTCGAGACATGACTACGAGCAGTACTTC
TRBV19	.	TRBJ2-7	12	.	CASSIDTYEQYF	TGTGCCAGTAGTATAGACACCTACGAGCAGTACTTC
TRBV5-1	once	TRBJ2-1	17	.	CASSLDVAPSSYNEQFF	TGCGCCAGCAGCTTGGATGTAGCACCGAGCTCCTACAATGAGCAGTTCTTC
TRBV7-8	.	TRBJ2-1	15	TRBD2	CASSDGLALYNEQFF	TGTGCCAGCAGCGATGGACTAGCGCTCTACAATGAGCAGTTCTTC
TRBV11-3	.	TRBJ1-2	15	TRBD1	CASSLGTGGDYGYTF	TGTGCCAGCAGCCTGGGGACAGGGGGTGATTATGGCTACACCTTC
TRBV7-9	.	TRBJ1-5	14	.	CASSATGSGQPQHF	TGTGCCAGCAGTGCTACAGGGAGCGGACAGCCCCAGCATTTT
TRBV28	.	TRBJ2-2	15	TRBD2	CASSSGTSNAGELFF	TGTGCCAGCAGTTCCGGGACTAGTAACGCCGGGGAGCTGTTTTTT
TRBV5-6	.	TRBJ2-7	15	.	CASSSQGHWPYEQYF	TGTGCCAGCAGCTCGCAGGGACACTGGCCCTACGAGCAGTACTTC
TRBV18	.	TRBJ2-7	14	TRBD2	CASSPLAGSHEQYF	TGTGCCAGCTCACCACTAGCGGGATCTCACGAGCAGTACTTC
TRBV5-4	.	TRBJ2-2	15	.	CASTAGSGNTGELFF	TGTGCCAGCACCGCGGGTAGTGGGAACACCGGGGAGCTGTTTTTT
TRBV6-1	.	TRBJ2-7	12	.	CASTTRSGEQYF	TGTGCCAGCACTACCCGGAGCGGTGAGCAGTACTTC
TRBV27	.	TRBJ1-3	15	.	CASSLRGYFGNTIYF	TGTGCCAGCAGTTTGCGGGGCTACTTTGGAAACACCATATATTTT
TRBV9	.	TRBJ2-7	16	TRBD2	CASSVGGGGQTYEQYF	TGTGCCAGCAGCGTCGGGGGGGGTGGACAGACCTACGAGCAGTACTTC
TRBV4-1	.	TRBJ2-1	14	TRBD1	CASSQRTGGNEQFF	TGCGCCAGCAGCCAGAGGACAGGGGGCAATGAGCAGTTCTTC
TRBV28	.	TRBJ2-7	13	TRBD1	CASSSGQGYEQYF	TGTGCCAGCAGTAGTGGACAGGGCTACGAGCAGTACTTC
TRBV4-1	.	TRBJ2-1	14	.	CASSPTGVYNEQFF	TGCGCCAGCAGCCCCACAGGAGTTTACAATGAGCAGTTCTTC
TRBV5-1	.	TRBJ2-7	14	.	CASSLVQVPYEQYF	TGCGCCAGCAGCTTGGTTCAGGTACCCTACGAGCAGTACTTC
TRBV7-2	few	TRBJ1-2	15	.	CASSLNRSPNYGYTF	TGTGCCAGCAGCTTGAACAGGAGCCCTAACTATGGCTACACCTTC
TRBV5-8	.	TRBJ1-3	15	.	CASSFRFDSGNTIYF	TGTGCCAGCAGCTTTAGATTTGACTCTGGAAACACCATATATTTT
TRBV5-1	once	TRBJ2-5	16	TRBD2	CASSLGLAEGQETQYF	TGCGCCAGCAGCTTGGGGCTAGCGGAGGGCCAAGAGACCCAGTACTTC
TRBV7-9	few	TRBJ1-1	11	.	CASFQGFEAFF	TGTGCCAGCTTTCAGGGTTTTGAAGCTTTCTTT
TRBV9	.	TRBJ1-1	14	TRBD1	CASSFTGDWTEAFF	TGTGCCAGCAGCTTCACAGGGGACTGGACTGAAGCTTTCTTT
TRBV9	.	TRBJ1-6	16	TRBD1	CASSAPGGQVNSPLHF	TGTGCCAGCAGCGCCCCCGGGGGACAGGTTAATTCACCCCTCCACTTT
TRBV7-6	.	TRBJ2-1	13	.	CASSFSGTNHQFF	TGTGCCAGCAGCTTTTCCGGGACAAACCACCAATTCTTC
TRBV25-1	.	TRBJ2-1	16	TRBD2	CASSGSGRRSYNEQFF	TGTGCCAGCAGTGGGAGCGGGAGGCGATCCTACAATGAGCAGTTCTTC
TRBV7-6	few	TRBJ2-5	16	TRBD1	CASSQRQGRGTQTQYF	TGTGCCAGCAGCCAACGACAGGGACGAGGGACACAGACCCAGTACTTC
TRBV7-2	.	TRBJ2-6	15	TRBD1	CASSGQGAGANVLTF	TGTGCCAGCAGTGGACAGGGGGCCGGGGCCAACGTCCTGACTTTC
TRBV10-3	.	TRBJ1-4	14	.	CAISDRAETEKLFF	TGTGCCATCAGTGACAGGGCAGAGACCGAAAAACTGTTTTTT
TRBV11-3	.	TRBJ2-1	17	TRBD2	CASSPQPSSGTYNEQFF	TGTGCCAGCAGCCCGCAACCCTCTAGCGGAACCTACAATGAGCAGTTCTTC
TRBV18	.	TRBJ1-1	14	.	CASSPGQSNTEAFF	TGTGCCAGCTCACCAGGGCAATCCAACACTGAAGCTTTCTTT
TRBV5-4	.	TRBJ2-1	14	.	CASSLTGLEDEQFF	TGTGCCAGCAGCCTTACTGGTCTAGAAGATGAGCAGTTCTTC
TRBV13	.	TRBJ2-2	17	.	CASSPPWGDRNTGELFF	TGTGCCAGCAGCCCCCCCTGGGGGGACCGAAACACCGGGGAGCTGTTTTTT
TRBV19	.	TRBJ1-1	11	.	CASTSNTEAFF	TGTGCCAGTACCTCGAACACTGAAGCTTTCTTT
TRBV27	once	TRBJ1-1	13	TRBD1	CASSRDRATEAFF	TGTGCCAGCAGCCGGGACAGAGCCACTGAAGCTTTCTTT
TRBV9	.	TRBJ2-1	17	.	CASSVVFQAPPLNEQFF	TGTGCCAGCAGCGTAGTGTTCCAAGCCCCCCCCCTGAATGAGCAGTTCTTC
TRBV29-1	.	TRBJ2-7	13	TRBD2	CSVTGTSRSEQYF	TGCAGCGTAACCGGGACTAGCAGGTCCGAGCAGTACTTC
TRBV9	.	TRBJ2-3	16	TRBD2	CASSPSPSGRTDTQYF	TGTGCCAGCAGCCCTTCTCCTAGCGGGCGCACAGATACGCAGTATTTT
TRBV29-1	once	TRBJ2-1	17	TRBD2	CSVAGGLAVSSYNEQFF	TGCAGCGTTGCTGGTGGGCTAGCGGTCTCGTCCTACAATGAGCAGTTCTTC
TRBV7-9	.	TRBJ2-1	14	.	CASTGTENGSEQFF	TGTGCCAGTACAGGGACGGAGAATGGGAGTGAGCAGTTCTTC
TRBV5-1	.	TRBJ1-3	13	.	CASSADRGNTIYF	TGCGCCAGCAGCGCGGACAGAGGAAACACCATATATTTT
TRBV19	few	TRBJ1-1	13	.	CASSSTGNTEAFF	TGTGCCAGTAGCTCGACAGGGAACACTGAAGCTTTCTTT
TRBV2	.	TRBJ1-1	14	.	CASTEGGGNTEAFF	TGTGCCAGCACCGAGGGCGGGGGGAACACTGAAGCTTTCTTT
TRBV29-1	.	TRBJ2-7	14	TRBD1	CSVTGTENSYEQYF	TGCAGCGTAACCGGGACAGAAAACTCCTACGAGCAGTACTTC
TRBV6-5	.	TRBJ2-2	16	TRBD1	CASSSSGTGLPGELFF	TGTGCCAGCAGTTCCTCCGGGACAGGGTTACCCGGGGAGCTGTTTTTT
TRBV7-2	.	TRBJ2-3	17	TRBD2	CASSLGGLAGAIDTQYF	TGTGCCAGCAGCTTGGGAGGACTAGCGGGAGCTATAGATACGCAGTATTTT
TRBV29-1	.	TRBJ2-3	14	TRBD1	CSVERGQGTDTQYF	TGCAGCGTTGAAAGGGGACAGGGCACAGATACGCAGTATTTT
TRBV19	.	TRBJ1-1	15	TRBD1	CASSPQGQGNTEAFF	TGTGCCAGTAGTCCCCAGGGACAGGGGAACACTGAAGCTTTCTTT
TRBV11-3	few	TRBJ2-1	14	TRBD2	CASSFGGRSGEQFF	TGTGCCAGCAGCTTCGGCGGGAGATCCGGTGAGCAGTTCTTC
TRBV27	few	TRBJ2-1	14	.	CASSPWDFTNEQFF	TGTGCCAGCAGTCCCTGGGACTTCACCAATGAGCAGTTCTTC
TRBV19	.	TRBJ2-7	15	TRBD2	CASSLLAGDYYEQYF	TGTGCCAGTAGTTTACTAGCGGGAGATTACTACGAGCAGTACTTC